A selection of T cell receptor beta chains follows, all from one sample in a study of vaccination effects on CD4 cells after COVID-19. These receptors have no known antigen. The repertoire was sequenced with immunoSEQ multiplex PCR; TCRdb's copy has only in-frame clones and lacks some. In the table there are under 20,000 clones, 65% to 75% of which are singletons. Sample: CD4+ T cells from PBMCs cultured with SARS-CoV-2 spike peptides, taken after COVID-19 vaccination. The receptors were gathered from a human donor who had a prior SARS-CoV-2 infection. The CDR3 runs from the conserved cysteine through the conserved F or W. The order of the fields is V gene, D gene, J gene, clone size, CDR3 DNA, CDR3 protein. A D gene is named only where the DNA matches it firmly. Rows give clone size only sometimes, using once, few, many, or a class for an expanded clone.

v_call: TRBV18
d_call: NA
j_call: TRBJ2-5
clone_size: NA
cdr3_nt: TGTGCCAGCTCACCAGGAGGGATAGGAACCCAGTACTTC
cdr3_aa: CASSPGGIGTQYF

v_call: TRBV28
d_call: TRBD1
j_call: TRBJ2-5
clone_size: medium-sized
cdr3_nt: TGTGCCAGCACGGGCCTCAGGGGGATAAAGACCCAGTACTTC
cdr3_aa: CASTGLRGIKTQYF

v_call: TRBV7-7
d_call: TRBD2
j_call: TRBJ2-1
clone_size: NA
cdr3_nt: TGTGCTAGCACCCCAGGGGTCGGGGGGGCCTACAATGAGCAGTTCTTC
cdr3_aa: CASTPGVGGAYNEQFF

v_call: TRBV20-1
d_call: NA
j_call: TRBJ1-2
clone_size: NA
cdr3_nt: TGCAGTGCTAGTGGGCAGGGAGGCTATGGCTACACCTTC
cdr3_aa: CSASGQGGYGYTF

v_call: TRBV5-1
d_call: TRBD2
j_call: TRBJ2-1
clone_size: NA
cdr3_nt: TGCGCCAGCAGCTTGGGAACGGGAGGTGTCAATGAGCAGTTCTTC
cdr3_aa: CASSLGTGGVNEQFF

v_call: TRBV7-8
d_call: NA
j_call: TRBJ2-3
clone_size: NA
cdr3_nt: TGTGCCAGCAGCTCTAGGGGGGGCGGAGTGTACACAGATACGCAGTATTTT
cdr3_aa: CASSSRGGGVYTDTQYF

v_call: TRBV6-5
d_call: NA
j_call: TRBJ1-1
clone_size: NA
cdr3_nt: TGTGCCAGCAGGCCGTCGTTTGGCCTTGGGACTGAAGCTTTCTTT
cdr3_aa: CASRPSFGLGTEAFF

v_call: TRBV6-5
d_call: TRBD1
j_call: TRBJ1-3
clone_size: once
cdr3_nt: TGTGCCAGCAGCGGCAGACAGGGATACACCATATATTTT
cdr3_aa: CASSGRQGYTIYF

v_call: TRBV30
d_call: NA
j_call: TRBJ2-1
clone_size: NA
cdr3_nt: TGTGCCTGGGGTAGGGGGACTGGACTAACCTACAATGAGCAGTTCTTC
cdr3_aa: CAWGRGTGLTYNEQFF

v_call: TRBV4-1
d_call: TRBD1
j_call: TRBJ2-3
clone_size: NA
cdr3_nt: TGCGCCAGCAGCCAGATGTGGGGGACAGGGACAGATACGCAGTATTTT
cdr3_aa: CASSQMWGTGTDTQYF

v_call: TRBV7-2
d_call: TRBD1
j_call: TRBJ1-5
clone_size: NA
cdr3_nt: TGTGCCAGCAGCTTCTCAGGGGGCGGAAATCAGCCCCAGCATTTT
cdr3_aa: CASSFSGGGNQPQHF

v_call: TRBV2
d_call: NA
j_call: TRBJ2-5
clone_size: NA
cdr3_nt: TGTGCCAGCCAGTCCGACTACGGGACCCAGTACTTC
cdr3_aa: CASQSDYGTQYF

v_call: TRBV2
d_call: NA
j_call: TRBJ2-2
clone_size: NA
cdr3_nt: TGTGCCAGCAGTCCTCTGCGAAACACCGGGGAGCTGTTTTTT
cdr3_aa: CASSPLRNTGELFF

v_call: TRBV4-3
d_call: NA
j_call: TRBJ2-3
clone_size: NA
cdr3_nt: TGCGCCAGCAGCCAAGGGGTCGTTTTTCGGGGTCCAGATACGCAGTATTTT
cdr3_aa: CASSQGVVFRGPDTQYF

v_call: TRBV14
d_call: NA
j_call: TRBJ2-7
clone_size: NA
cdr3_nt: TGTGCCAGCAGCCAAGAATTGGGAACTCGTCGAATTCAGCAGTACTTC
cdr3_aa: CASSQELGTRRIQQYF

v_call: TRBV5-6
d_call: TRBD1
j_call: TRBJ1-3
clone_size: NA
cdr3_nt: TGTGCCAGCAGCTTGGACAGGGGACCCACCATATATTTT
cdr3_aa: CASSLDRGPTIYF

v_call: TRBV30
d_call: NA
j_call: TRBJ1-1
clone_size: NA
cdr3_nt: TGTGCCTATCACCGGGAGTTCCAATGGAACACTGAAGCTTTCTTT
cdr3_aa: CAYHREFQWNTEAFF

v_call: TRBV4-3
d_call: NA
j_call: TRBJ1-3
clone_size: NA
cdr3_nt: TGCGCCAGCAGCCGCGAGCCGCATTTGACAGTCTCTGGAAACACCATATATTTT
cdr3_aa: CASSREPHLTVSGNTIYF

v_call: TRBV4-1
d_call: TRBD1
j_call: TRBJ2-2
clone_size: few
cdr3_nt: TGCGCCAGCAGCCGTCCGGACAGGGAAAACGGGGAGCTGTTTTTT
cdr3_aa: CASSRPDRENGELFF

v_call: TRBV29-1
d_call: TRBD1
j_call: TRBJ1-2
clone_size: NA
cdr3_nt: TGCAGCGTTGGCGTGAATCGAGGACAGGGGTTGGAGGGCTACACCTTC
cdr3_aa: CSVGVNRGQGLEGYTF

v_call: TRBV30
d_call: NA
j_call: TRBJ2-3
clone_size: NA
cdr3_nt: TGTGCCTGGAGCTGGCAGGCTACGCAGTATTTT
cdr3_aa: CAWSWQATQYF

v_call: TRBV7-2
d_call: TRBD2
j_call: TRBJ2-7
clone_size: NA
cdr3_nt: TGTGCCAGCAGCCCGGGGGGGGCTAGCGGGGGCACCTACGAGCAGTACTTC
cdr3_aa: CASSPGGASGGTYEQYF

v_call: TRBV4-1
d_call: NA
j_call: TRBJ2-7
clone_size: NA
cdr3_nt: TGCGCCAGCAGCCAAGGTTGGGCGGGGGCGGGGGTCTCCTACGAGCAGTACTTC
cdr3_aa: CASSQGWAGAGVSYEQYF

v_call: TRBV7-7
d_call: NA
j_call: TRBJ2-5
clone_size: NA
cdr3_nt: TGTGCTAGCAGCTTAGGGGCATCGCGAATGGAGACCCAGTACTTC
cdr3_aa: CASSLGASRMETQYF

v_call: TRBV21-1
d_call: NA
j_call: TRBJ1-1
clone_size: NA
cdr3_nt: TGTGCCAGCAGCAAACTGGGAAACACTGAAGCTTTCTTT
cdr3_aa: CASSKLGNTEAFF

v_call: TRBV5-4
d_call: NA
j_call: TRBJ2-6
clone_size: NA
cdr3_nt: TGTGCCAGCCGCAGGGACTCTGGGGCCAACGTCCTGACTTTC
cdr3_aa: CASRRDSGANVLTF

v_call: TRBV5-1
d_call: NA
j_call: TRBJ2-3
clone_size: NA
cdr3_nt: TGCGCCAGCAGCTTGGGGGCGGGAAACACAGATACGCAGTATTTT
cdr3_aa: CASSLGAGNTDTQYF

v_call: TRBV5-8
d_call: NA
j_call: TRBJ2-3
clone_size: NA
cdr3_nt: TGTGCCAGCAGCTTTTTTGGGGGAAAGGGTACGCAGTATTTT
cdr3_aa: CASSFFGGKGTQYF

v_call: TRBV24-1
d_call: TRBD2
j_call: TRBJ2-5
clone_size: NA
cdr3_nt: TGTGCCACCAGTGACCCGAGACTAGCGGGACAAGAGACCCAGTACTTC
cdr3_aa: CATSDPRLAGQETQYF

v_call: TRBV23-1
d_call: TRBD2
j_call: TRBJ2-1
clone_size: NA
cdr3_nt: TGCGCCAGCAGCGAGGGACTAGCGGACTACAATGAGCAGTTCTTC
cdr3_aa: CASSEGLADYNEQFF

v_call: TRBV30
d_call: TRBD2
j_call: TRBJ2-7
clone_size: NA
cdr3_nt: TGTGCCTGGAGTGTAGCGGGGGGACGCGCCTACGAGCAGTACTTC
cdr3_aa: CAWSVAGGRAYEQYF

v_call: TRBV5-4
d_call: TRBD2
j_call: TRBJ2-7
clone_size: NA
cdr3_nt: TGTGCCAGCAGCTTAGCGGGGATCACCTACGAGCAGTACTTC
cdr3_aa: CASSLAGITYEQYF

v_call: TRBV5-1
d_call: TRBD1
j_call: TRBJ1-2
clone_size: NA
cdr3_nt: TGCGCCAGCAGCTTGGCGGGACAGACCTATGGCTACACCTTC
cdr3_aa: CASSLAGQTYGYTF

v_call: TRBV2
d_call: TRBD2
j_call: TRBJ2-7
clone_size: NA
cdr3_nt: TGTGCCAGCGTTCCCCTGTTAGCGGGCGCCTACGAGCAGTACTTC
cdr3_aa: CASVPLLAGAYEQYF

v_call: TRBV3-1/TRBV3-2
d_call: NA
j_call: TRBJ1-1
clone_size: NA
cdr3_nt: TGTGCCAGCAGCCCGGGGGACCGTAGTGAAGCTTTCTTT
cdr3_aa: CASSPGDRSEAFF

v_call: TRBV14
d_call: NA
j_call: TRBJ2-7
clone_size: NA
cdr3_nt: TGTGCCAGCAGCCCGGTGGCCTCGCGCGAGCAGTACTTC
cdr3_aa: CASSPVASREQYF

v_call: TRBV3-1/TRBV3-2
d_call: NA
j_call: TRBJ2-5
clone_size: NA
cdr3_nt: TGTGCCAGCAGACCCTTCGCCGGAGTTGGGGGGTGGGAGACCCAGTACTTC
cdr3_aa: CASRPFAGVGGWETQYF

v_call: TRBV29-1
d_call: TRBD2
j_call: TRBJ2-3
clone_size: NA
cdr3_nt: TGCAGCGTTATGGGACTAGCGGGAGGTTCAGATACGCAGTATTTT
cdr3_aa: CSVMGLAGGSDTQYF